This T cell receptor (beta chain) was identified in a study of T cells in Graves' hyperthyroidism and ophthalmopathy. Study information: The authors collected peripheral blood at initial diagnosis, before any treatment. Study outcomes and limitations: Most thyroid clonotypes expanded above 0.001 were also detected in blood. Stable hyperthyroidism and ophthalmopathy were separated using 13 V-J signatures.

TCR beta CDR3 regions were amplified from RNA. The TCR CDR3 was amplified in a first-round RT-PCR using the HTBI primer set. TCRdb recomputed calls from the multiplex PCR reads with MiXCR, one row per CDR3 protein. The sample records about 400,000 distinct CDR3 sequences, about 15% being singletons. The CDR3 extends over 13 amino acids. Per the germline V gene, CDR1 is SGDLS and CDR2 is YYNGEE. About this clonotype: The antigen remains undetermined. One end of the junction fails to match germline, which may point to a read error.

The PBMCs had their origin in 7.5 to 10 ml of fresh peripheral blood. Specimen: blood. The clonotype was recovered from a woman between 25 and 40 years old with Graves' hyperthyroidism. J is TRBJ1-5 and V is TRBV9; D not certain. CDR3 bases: TGTGCCAGCAGCGTAGCTGATCGGCAACCCCGGCATTTT. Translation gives CASSVADRQPRHF.